Listed below are T cell receptor beta chains from one sample, sequenced in a study of CD8+CD57+ T cells in acquired aplastic anemia. TCRdb fed the reads into MiXCR, producing one record per CDR3 protein. The table has about 120,000 distinct CDR3 sequences, under 65% seen once. The sequenced material came from sorted CD4+, CD8+, or CD8+CD57+ T cells (not recorded which) from PBMCs. These receptors all come from a human donor with aplastic anemia. Both conserved end residues are part of each CDR3. A D gene is named only where the DNA matches it firmly. The size entry is marked missing in some rows and otherwise reads once, few, many or a size class.

clone size	V gene	J gene	D gene	CDR3 protein	CDR3 DNA
-	TRBV29-1	TRBJ1-5	-	CSALESINQPQHF	TGCAGCGCCCTCGAAAGTATCAATCAGCCCCAGCATTTT
-	TRBV7-2	TRBJ2-7	-	CASSLAAGLTYEQYF	TGTGCCAGCAGCTTAGCGGCAGGGTTGACCTACGAGCAGTACTTC
many	TRBV7-3	TRBJ1-1	-	CASSFLPRDKFEAFF	TGTGCCAGCAGCTTTCTCCCCAGGGATAAGTTTGAGGCTTTCTTT
many	TRBV20-1	TRBJ2-1	TRBD2	CSAGLAIEQFF	TGCAGTGCGGGACTAGCGATAGAGCAGTTCTTC
many	TRBV19	TRBJ2-2	-	CASSISGEGTGELFF	TGTGCCAGTAGTATAAGCGGAGAAGGGACCGGGGAGCTGTTTTTT
few	TRBV29-1	TRBJ2-3	-	CSTGPLKIDTQYF	TGCAGCACCGGACCTCTTAAGATAGATACGCAGTATTTT
-	TRBV2	TRBJ2-1	TRBD2	CATTSGTSGYNEQFF	TGTGCCACTACTAGCGGGACTAGCGGGTACAATGAGCAGTTCTTC
few	TRBV11-1	TRBJ2-7	TRBD1	CASSSGRSTGDYEQYF	TGTGCCAGCAGCTCAGGTAGATCGACAGGGGACTACGAGCAGTACTTC
few	TRBV10-3	TRBJ1-6	-	CAISGGQDSPLHF	TGTGCCATCAGCGGGGGGCAGGATTCACCCCTCCACTTT
few	TRBV7-9	TRBJ1-3	-	CASSPAGNTIYF	TGTGCCAGCAGCCCGGCGGGAAACACCATATATTTT
-	TRBV19	TRBJ1-1	-	CASELGRRGNTEAFF	TGTGCCAGCGAGTTGGGACGTAGGGGGAACACTGAAGCTTTCTTT
-	TRBV12-3/TRBV12-4	TRBJ1-5	TRBD1	CASSSVGTGRGQPQHF	TGTGCCAGCAGTTCCGTAGGGACAGGGAGAGGACAGCCCCAGCATTTT
-	TRBV9	TRBJ1-1	-	CASSASGGAAEAFF	TGTGCCAGCAGCGCCTCGGGAGGAGCGGCTGAAGCTTTCTTT
-	TRBV7-6	TRBJ1-2	TRBD1	CASGTGEIYGYTF	TGTGCCAGCGGGACAGGCGAAATCTATGGCTACACCTTC
-	TRBV15	TRBJ1-5	-	CATTQASGHYSNQLQHF	TGTGCCACCACCCAGGCAAGCGGACATTATAGCAATCAGCTCCAGCATTTT
-	TRBV2	TRBJ1-3	-	CASTRTENTIYF	TGTGCCAGCACCCGGACAGAAAACACCATATATTTT
-	TRBV7-2	TRBJ2-5	-	CASSQRYQETQYF	TGTGCCAGCAGCCAGCGTTACCAAGAGACCCAGTACTTC
many	TRBV10-2	TRBJ1-5	-	CASSELGGNQPQHF	TGCGCCAGCAGTGAGCTGGGAGGCAATCAGCCCCAGCATTTT
many	TRBV7-9	TRBJ2-7	-	CASSPKIGPYEQYF	TGTGCCAGCAGCCCAAAGATTGGGCCTTACGAGCAGTACTTC
-	TRBV5-1	TRBJ2-1	-	CASSFLSGVSYNEQFF	TGCGCCAGCAGCTTCTTAAGCGGAGTCTCCTACAATGAGCAGTTCTTC
-	TRBV2	TRBJ2-7	-	CASSQYHEQYF	TGTGCCAGCAGTCAGTACCACGAGCAGTACTTC
few	TRBV9	TRBJ1-6	-	CASSVQGHNSPLHF	TGTGCCAGCAGCGTTCAGGGACATAATTCACCCCTCCACTTT
few	TRBV2	TRBJ1-1	-	CAEVTSMNTEAFF	TGTGCTGAAGTGACCAGTATGAACACTGAAGCTTTCTTT
many	TRBV10-2	TRBJ2-2	-	CALLGGVNTGELFF	TGCGCCCTCCTAGGGGGAGTTAATACCGGGGAGCTGTTTTTT
-	TRBV20-1	TRBJ2-3	-	CSARWSAHTQYF	TGCAGTGCTAGGTGGAGCGCTCATACGCAGTATTTT
-	TRBV2	TRBJ2-7	TRBD1	CASSEWTGRPEQYF	TGTGCCAGCAGTGAATGGACAGGGAGACCCGAGCAGTACTTC
-	TRBV5-6	TRBJ1-6	-	CASSLGQVGSPLHF	TGTGCCAGCAGCTTGGGACAGGTTGGATCACCCCTCCACTTT
-	TRBV9	TRBJ2-7	-	CASSVGVSYEQYF	TGTGCCAGCAGCGTAGGTGTTTCCTACGAGCAGTACTTC
many	TRBV5-6	TRBJ2-7	TRBD1	CASSFGTGGYEQYF	TGTGCCAGCAGCTTCGGGACAGGGGGTTACGAGCAGTACTTC
many	TRBV15	TRBJ2-3	-	CATSREYGTDTQYF	TGTGCCACCAGCAGAGAATATGGCACAGATACGCAGTATTTT
-	TRBV15	TRBJ1-2	-	CATSQRGAAYGYTF	TGCGCCACCAGCCAACGGGGGGCGGCCTATGGCTACACCTTC
many	TRBV5-1	TRBJ2-1	-	CASSLEDGPGDEQFF	TGCGCCAGCAGCTTGGAGGACGGCCCGGGGGATGAGCAGTTCTTC
few	TRBV20-1	TRBJ2-7	TRBD1	CSASVGTGIAYEQYF	TGCAGTGCTAGTGTAGGGACAGGCATAGCCTACGAGCAGTACTTC
many	TRBV7-9	TRBJ2-6	-	CASSLDTNVLTF	TGTGCCAGCAGTTTGGACACCAACGTCCTGACTTTC
-	TRBV6-1	TRBJ1-5	-	CASSEKAGWSNQPQHF	TGTGCCAGCAGTGAAAAAGCAGGGTGGAGCAATCAGCCCCAGCATTTT
-	TRBV7-6	TRBJ2-3	-	CASSLENTDTQYF	TGTGCCAGCAGCTTAGAAAACACAGATACGCAGTATTTT
few	TRBV6-1	TRBJ2-1	-	CASSDPGAVNEQFF	TGTGCCAGCAGTGACCCAGGGGCGGTAAATGAGCAGTTCTTC
many	TRBV20-1	TRBJ1-3	-	CSATDSGNTIYF	TGCAGTGCCACAGATTCTGGAAACACCATATATTTT
few	TRBV2	TRBJ2-6	-	CASSPGVGGANVLTF	TGTGCCAGCTCCCCAGGGGTGGGTGGGGCCAACGTCCTGACTTTC
many	TRBV29-1	TRBJ2-6	-	CSVIQDSWRANVLTF	TGCAGCGTTATACAGGATTCCTGGAGGGCCAACGTCCTGACTTTC
-	TRBV5-4	TRBJ2-1	TRBD1	CASSFPDRASSYNEQFF	TGTGCCAGCAGCTTCCCCGACAGGGCGAGCTCCTACAATGAGCAGTTCTTC